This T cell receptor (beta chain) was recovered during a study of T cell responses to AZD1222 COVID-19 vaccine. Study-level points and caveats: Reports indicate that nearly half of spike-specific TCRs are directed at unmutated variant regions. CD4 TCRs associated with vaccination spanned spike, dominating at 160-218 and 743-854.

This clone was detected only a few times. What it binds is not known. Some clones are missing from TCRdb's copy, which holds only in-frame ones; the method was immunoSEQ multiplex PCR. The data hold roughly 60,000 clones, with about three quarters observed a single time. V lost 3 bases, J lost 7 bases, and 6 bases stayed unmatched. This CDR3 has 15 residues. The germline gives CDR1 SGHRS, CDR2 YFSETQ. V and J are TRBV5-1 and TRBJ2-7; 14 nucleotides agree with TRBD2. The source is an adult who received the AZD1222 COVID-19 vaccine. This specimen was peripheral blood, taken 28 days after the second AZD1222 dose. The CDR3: CASSWTSGGFVEQYF. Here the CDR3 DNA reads TGCGCCAGCAGCTGGACTAGCGGGGGGTTTGTGGAGCAGTACTTC.